What follows describes a single T cell receptor (beta chain). This record belongs to a study of OX40 agonist ivuxolimab in advanced cancers. Study at large: A male proportion of over 70% was recorded, with mean age around 55 years and range 23 to 79.

Profiling relied on immunoSEQ multiplex PCR, and the TCRdb table lists in-frame clones only, not all of them. The data contain roughly 90,000 clones, approximately 91% of them singletons. This sample comprised CD4+ or CD8+ T cells sorted from blood, obtained in a trial of the OX40 agonist ivuxolimab. The source is an adult with an advanced solid tumor such as melanoma, head and neck, liver or kidney cancer.

Here the CDR3 DNA reads TGTGCCAGCAGCTTAGCCGGCAGGGGCCAAGAGACCCAGTACTTC. Its translation is CASSLAGRGQETQYF. The chain combines TRBV7-2 with TRBJ2-5; D is possibly TRBD1 (6 bases). V was pared by 0 bases and J by 1 base, with 9 bases between. The CDR3 runs 15 residues. Germline V gene sequence: CDR1 SGHTA, CDR2 FQGNSA.